The sequence of this T cell receptor beta chain was determined in a study of kidney transplant recipient with SARS-CoV-2 infection. In the case of this clonotype: With a much larger clone just one base away, this may be a read error.

One entry per CDR3 protein results from TCRdb running MiXCR on the reads. Counted here are 200,000 to 300,000 distinct CDR3 sequences, 29% occurring once; the ten biggest clones make up roughly 7.3%. Germline assignment: CDR1 SGHTA and CDR2 FQGNSA. The length of the CDR3 is 14 residues. V and J are TRBV7-2 and TRBJ2-7; D is possibly TRBD2 (5 bases). Here the sequenced sample was a blood sample, taken at baseline and on day 111 from a kidney transplant recipient. The sequence was obtained from a male patient in his thirties who had COVID-19 and was a kidney transplant recipient. Some T cells here may be from the graft donor. CDR3 amino acids: CASSLERVLYEQCF. CDR3 nucleotides: TGTGCCAGCAGCTTAGAGAGGGTACTCTACGAGCAGTGCTTC.